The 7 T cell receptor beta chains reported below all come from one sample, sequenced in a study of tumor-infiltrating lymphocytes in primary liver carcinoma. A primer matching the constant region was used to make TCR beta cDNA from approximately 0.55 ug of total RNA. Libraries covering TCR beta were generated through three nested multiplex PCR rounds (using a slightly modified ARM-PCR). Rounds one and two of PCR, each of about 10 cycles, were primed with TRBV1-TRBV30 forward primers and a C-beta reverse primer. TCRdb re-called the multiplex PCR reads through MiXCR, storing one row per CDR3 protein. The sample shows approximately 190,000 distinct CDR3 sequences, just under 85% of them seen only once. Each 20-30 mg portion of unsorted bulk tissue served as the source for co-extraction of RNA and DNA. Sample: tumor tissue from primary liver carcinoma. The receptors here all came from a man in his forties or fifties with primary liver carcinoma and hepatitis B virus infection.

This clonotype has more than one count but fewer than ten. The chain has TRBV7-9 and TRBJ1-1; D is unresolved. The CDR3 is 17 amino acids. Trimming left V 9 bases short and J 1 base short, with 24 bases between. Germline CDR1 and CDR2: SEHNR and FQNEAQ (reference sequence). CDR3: CARSGRAGVSGNTEAFF. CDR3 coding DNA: TGTGCCAGGAGCGGACGGGCAGGAGTAAGTGGGAACACTGAAGCTTTCTTT.

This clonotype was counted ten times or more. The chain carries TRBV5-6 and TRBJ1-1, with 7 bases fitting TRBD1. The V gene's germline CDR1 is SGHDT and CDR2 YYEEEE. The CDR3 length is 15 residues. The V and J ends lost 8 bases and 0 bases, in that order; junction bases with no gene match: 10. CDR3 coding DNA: TGTGCCAGTAGCCCAGGGGGTAAAGTGAACACTGAAGCTTTCTTT. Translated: CASSPGGKVNTEAFF.

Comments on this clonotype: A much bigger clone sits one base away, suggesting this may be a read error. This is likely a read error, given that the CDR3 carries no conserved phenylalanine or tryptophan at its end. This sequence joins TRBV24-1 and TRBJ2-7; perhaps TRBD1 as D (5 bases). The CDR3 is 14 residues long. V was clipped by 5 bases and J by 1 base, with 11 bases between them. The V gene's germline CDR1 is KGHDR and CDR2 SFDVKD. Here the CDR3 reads CATSVETVSYEQYL. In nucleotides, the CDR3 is TGTGCCACCAGTGTTGAGACAGTTTCCTACGAGCAGTACTTA.

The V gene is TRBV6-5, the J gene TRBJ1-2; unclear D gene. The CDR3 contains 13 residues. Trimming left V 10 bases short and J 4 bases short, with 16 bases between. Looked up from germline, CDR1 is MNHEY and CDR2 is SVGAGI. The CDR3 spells CANSPPGSYGYTF. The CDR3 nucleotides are TGTGCCAACAGCCCACCTGGGAGCTATGGCTACACCTTC.

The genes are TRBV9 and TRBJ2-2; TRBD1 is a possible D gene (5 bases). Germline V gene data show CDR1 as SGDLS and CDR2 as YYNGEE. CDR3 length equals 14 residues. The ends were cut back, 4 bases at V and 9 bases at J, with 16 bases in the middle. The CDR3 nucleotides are TGTGCCAGCAGCCCCAGGGTGGAAACCTGGGAGCTGTTTTTT. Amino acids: CASSPRVETWELFF.

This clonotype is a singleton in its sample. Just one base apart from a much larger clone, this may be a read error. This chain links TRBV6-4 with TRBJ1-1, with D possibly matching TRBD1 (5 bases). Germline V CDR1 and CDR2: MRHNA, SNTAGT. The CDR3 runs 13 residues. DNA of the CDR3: TGTGCCAGCAGTGACGGTGCTGGGGGGTCGGCTTCCTTT. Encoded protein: CASSDGAGGSASF.

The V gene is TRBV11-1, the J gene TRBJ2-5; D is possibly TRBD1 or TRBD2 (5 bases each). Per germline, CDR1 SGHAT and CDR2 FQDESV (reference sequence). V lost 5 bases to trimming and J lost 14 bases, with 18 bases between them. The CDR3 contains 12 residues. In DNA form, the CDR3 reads TGTGCCAGCAGCCAGCTGGGGGAGATCCAATACTTC. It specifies CASSQLGEIQYF.